The T cell receptor (beta chain) under discussion was sequenced for a study of cytomegalovirus exposure and HLA in healthy donors. Points from the study as a whole: The study flagged about 150 TCR beta chains as cytomegalovirus-associated. Earlier analysis looked at TCR beta V segments, and most were productive about 90% or about 30% of the time. A link between a missense DCLRE1C variant and TCR beta V- and J-gene trimming emerged from a later analysis.

The PCR made use of 60 Vbeta and 13 Jbeta primers. TCRdb's copy holds only in-frame clones and misses some; the assay was immunoSEQ multiplex PCR. The sample carries some 90,000 clones, 70% to 85% recorded once. The length of the CDR3 is 15 residues. Germline V lookup: CDR1 SGHRS, CDR2 YFSETQ. V gave up 0 bases and J gave up 1 base; unmatched junction bases: 2. To note about this clone: The antigen is undetermined.

The V gene is TRBV5-1, the J gene TRBJ1-1; 8 bases are a match to TRBD1. This receptor was taken from a man aged 50 or older in good health and CMV-seronegative. The sequenced sample consisted of PBMCs. CDR3 amino acids: CASSLGQGRNTEAFF. The CDR3 DNA is TGCGCCAGCAGCTTGGGACAGGGGAGGAACACTGAAGCTTTCTTT.